The T cell receptor beta chain described here comes from a study of cytomegalovirus exposure and HLA in healthy donors. Germline loops: CDR1 SGHNT, CDR2 YENEEA. V was pared by 5 bases and J by 6 bases, with 7 bases of the junction left unmatched. CDR3 length: 15 amino acids. Using immunoSEQ multiplex PCR, the repertoire was profiled, and TCRdb retains in-frame clones only, with some absent. The sample yields approximately 110,000 clones, 86% seen once. V and J are TRBV11-3 and TRBJ2-1, with TRBD2 matching over 10 bases. Sequenced: PBMCs. This TCR was recovered from a young woman in good health and CMV-seropositive. The CDR3: CASSPPWTSGNEQFF. CDR3 bases: TGTGCCAGCAGCCCGCCTTGGACTAGCGGCAATGAGCAGTTCTTC.